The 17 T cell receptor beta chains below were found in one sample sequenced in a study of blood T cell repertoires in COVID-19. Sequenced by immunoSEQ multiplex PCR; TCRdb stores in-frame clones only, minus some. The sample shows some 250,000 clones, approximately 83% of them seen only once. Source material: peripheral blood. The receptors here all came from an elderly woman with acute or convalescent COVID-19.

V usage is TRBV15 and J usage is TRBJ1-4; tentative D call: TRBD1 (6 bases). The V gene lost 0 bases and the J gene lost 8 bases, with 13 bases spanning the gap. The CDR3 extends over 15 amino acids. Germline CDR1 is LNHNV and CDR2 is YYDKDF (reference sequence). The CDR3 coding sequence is TGTGCCACCAGCAGAGATGTACAGGGTTGGGAAAAACTGTTTTTT. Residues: CATSRDVQGWEKLFF.

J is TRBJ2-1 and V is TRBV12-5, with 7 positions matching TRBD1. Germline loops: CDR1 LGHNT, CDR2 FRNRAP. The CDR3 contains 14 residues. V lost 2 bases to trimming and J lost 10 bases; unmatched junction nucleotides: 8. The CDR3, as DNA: TGTGCTAGTGGTTTGTCCGAGGGGGCAGGAGAGCAGTTCTTC. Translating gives CASGLSEGAGEQFF.

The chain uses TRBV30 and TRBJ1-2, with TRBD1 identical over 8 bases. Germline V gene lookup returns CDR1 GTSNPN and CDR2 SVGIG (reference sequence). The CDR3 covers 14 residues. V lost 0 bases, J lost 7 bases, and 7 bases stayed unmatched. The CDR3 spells CAWSVGQGASGYTF. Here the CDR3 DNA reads TGTGCCTGGAGTGTAGGGCAGGGGGCGTCTGGCTACACCTTC.

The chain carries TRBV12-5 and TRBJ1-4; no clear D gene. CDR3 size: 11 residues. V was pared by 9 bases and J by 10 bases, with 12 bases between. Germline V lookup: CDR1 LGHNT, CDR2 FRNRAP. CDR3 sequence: CASLLERKLFF. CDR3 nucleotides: TGTGCTAGCCTCCTAGAGCGAAAACTGTTTTTT.

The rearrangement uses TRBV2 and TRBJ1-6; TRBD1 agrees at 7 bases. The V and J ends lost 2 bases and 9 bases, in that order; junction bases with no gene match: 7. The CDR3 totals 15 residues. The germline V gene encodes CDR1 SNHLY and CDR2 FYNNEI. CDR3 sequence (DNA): TGTGCCAGCAGTGAACTCCCCCACAGGGGTTCACCCCTCCACTTT. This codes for CASSELPHRGSPLHF.

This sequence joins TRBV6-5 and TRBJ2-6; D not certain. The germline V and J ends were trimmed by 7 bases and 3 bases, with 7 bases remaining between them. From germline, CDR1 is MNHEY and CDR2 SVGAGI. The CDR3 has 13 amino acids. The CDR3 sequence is CASKTGGANVLTF. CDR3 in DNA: TGTGCCAGCAAGACGGGTGGGGCCAACGTCCTGACTTTC.

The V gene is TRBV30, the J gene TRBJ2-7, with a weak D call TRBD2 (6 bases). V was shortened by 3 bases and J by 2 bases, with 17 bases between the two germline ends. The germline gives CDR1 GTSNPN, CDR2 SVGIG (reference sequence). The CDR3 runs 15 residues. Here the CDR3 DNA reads TGTGCCTGGAGAGGTCTTGGGACGGGGGCCTACGAGCAGTACTTC. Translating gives CAWRGLGTGAYEQYF.

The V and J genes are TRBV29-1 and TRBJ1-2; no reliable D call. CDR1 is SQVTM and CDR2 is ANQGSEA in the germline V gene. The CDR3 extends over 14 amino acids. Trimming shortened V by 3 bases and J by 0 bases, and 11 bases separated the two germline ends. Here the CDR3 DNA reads TGCAGCGTTGATATGCTTCCAGCTAACTATGGCTACACCTTC. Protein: CSVDMLPANYGYTF.

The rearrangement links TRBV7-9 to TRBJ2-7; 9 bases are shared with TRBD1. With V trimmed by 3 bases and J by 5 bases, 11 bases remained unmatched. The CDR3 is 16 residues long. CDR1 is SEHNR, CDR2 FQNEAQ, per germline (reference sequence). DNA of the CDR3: TGTGCCAGCAGCTTCACCCCGGGACAGGGTGACCACGAGCAGTACTTC. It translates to CASSFTPGQGDHEQYF. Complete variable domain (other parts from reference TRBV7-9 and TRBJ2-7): DTGVSQNPRHKITKRGQNVTFRCDPISEHNRLYWYRQTLGQGPEFLTYFQNEAQLEKSRLLSDRFSAERPKGSFSTLEIQRTEQGDSAMYLCASSFTPGQGDHEQYFGPGTRLTVT.

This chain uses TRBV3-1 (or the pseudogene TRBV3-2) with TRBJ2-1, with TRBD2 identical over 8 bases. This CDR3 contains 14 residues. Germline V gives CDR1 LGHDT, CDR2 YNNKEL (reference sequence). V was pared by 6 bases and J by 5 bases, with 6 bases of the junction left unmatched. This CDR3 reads CASRGDGGDNEQFF. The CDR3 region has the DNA TGTGCCAGCAGGGGAGACGGGGGGGACAATGAGCAGTTCTTC.

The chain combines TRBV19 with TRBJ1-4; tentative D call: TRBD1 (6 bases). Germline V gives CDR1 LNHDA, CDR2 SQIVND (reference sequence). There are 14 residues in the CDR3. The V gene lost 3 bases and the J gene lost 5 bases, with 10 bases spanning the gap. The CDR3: CASSMTGGNEKLFF. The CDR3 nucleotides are TGTGCCAGTAGTATGACAGGTGGGAATGAAAAACTGTTTTTT. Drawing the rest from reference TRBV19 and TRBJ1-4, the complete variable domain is DGGITQSPKYLFRKEGQNVTLSCEQNLNHDAMYWYRQDPGQGLRLIYYSQIVNDFQKGDIAEGYSVSREKKESFPLTVTSAQKNPTAFYLCASSMTGGNEKLFFGSGTQLSVL.

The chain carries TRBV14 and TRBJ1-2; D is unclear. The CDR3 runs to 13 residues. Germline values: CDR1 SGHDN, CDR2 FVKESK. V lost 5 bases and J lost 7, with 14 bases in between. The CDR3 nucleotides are TGTGCCAGCAGCGAGTTTAACTCAGGTGGCTACACCTTC. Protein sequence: CASSEFNSGGYTF.

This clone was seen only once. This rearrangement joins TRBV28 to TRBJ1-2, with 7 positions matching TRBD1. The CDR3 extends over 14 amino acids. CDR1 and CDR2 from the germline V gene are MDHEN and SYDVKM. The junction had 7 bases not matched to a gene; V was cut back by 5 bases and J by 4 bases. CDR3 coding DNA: TGTGCCAGCAGTCTAGGGGGCCAACTCTATGGCTACACCTTC. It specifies CASSLGGQLYGYTF.

The CDR3 DNA reads as TGTGCCAGCAGCCAAGGGAGGGTAGCTTTCTTT. Its protein is CASSQGRVAFF. The chain has TRBV3-1 (or the pseudogene TRBV3-2) and TRBJ1-1; D gene unclear. Germline V CDR1 and CDR2: LGHDT, YNNKEL (reference sequence). The CDR3 runs 11 residues. Trimming shortened V by 1 base and J by 10 bases, and 7 bases separated the two germline ends.

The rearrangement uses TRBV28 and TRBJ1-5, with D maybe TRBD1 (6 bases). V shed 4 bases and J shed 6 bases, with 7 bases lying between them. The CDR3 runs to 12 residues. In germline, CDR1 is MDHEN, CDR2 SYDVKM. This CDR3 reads CASSSQGQPQHF. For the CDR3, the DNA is TGTGCCAGCAGTTCACAGGGTCAGCCCCAGCATTTT.

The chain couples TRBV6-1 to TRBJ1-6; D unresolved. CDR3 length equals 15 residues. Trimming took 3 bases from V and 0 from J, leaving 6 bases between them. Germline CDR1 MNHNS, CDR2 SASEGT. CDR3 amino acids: CASSDRSSYNSPLHF. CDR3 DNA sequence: TGTGCCAGCAGTGACAGAAGCTCCTATAATTCACCCCTCCACTTT.

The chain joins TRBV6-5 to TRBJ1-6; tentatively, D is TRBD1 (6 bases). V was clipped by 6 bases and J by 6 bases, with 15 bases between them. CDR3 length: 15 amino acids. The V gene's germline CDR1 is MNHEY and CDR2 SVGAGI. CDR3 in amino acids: CASSRGAGSNSPLHF. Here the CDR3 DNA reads TGTGCCAGCAGCCGGGGGGCAGGGAGTAATTCACCCCTCCACTTT.